This passage covers 32 T cell receptor beta chains from one sample sequenced in a study of CD4 T cells in relation to SARS-CoV-2 and coronaviruses. What these receptors recognize is not known. Clones were read by immunoSEQ multiplex PCR, and TCRdb kept only the in-frame ones, dropping some. The sample consists of more than 25,000 clones, around 72% of them appearing once. CD4+ T cells from unexposed donors were obtained before the COVID-19 pandemic (2011-2018). CD4+ T cells were isolated from the cells after less than 13 days of culture. Material for sequencing was CD4+ T cells from PBMCs, cultured in vitro. All receptors come from a human donor in good health.

This clone has just a few counts. This chain uses TRBV6-2 or TRBV6-3 with TRBJ1-2; tentatively, D is TRBD1 (5 bases). The germline gives CDR1 MNHEY, CDR2 SVGEGT. V was shortened by 6 bases and J by 4 bases, with 18 bases between the two germline ends. The CDR3 length is 15 residues. CDR3 nucleotide sequence: TGTGCCAGCAGCCCCAGGGACCTGGCGAGCTATGGCTACACCTTC. It encodes CASSPRDLASYGYTF.

On this clone itself: The junction departs from germline at one end; a sequencing error may be responsible. CDR3 residues: CASSVTGGGTQYF. Written as DNA, the CDR3 is TGTGCCAGCAGCGTAACTGGGGGAGGAACCCAGTACTTC. The J gene is TRBJ2-5, the V gene TRBV7-3; possibly TRBD2 for D (6 bases). Germline CDR1 and CDR2: SGHTA and FQGTGA. CDR3 length: 13 amino acids.

The rearrangement links TRBV27 to TRBJ1-6; the D is unclear. Trimming took 6 bases from V and 9 from J, leaving 9 bases between them. This CDR3 is built from 12 residues. Germline V gene data show CDR1 as MNHEY and CDR2 as SMNVEV (reference sequence). CDR3 nucleotide sequence: TGTGCCAGCAGAGACCCTTCTTCACCCCTCCACTTT. Translation: CASRDPSSPLHF.

The chain joins TRBV6-5 to TRBJ2-7, with 8 bases that match TRBD2. In germline, CDR1 is MNHEY, CDR2 SVGAGI. The V segment lost 8 bases and the J segment 0 bases; nucleotides outside the gene matches: 6. The CDR3 extends over 14 amino acids. The CDR3 loop is CASAGLEVSYEQYF. The CDR3 coding sequence is TGTGCCAGCGCGGGACTAGAGGTCTCCTACGAGCAGTACTTC.

This chain uses TRBV11-2 with TRBJ1-2, with 8 bases fitting TRBD1. The CDR3 is 15 residues long. V shed 5 bases, J shed 5 bases, and the junction held 10 bases outside the gene matches. The V gene's germline CDR1 is SGHAT and CDR2 FQNNGV. CDR3 nucleotide sequence: TGTGCCAGCAGCCCCCTACCGGGGACAGGTTATGGCTACACCTTC. This gives the protein CASSPLPGTGYGYTF.

This chain connects TRBV9 to TRBJ2-5; D may correspond to TRBD1 or TRBD2 (5 bases each). Deletions cut 3 bases from V and 5 bases from J, with 5 bases between. The CDR3 is made up of 11 amino acids. Germline CDR1 is SGDLS and CDR2 is YYNGEE. The CDR3 DNA follows: TGTGCCAGCAGCGGGGGGGAGACCCAGTACTTC. Translated, it gives CASSGGETQYF.

The chain uses TRBV6-5 and TRBJ2-5; the D gene is possibly TRBD1 (5 bases). Germline lookup yields CDR1 MNHEY and CDR2 SVGAGI. The CDR3 extends over 14 amino acids. V gave up 7 bases and J gave up 5 bases, with 17 bases separating them. Here the CDR3 reads CASIAPQGAETQYF. The CDR3 coding sequence is TGTGCCAGCATAGCACCCCAAGGGGCTGAGACCCAGTACTTC.

The J gene is TRBJ1-3, the V gene TRBV4-1; TRBD1 might be the D (5 bases). Trimming shortened V by 1 base and J by 4 bases, and 11 bases separated the two germline ends. There are 15 residues in the CDR3. Germline V gives CDR1 MGHRA, CDR2 YSYEKL. CDR3 sequence reads: CASSQVGGYGNTIYF. The CDR3 bases are TGCGCCAGCAGCCAAGTTGGGGGTTACGGAAACACCATATATTTT.

The chain combines TRBV1 with TRBJ2-3; TRBD2, as called in the table, went unchecked against the DNA. TRBV1 counts as a pseudogene. This CDR3 comprises 15 residues. The CDR3, as DNA: TGCACCAGCAGCTGGGGACTAGTTGAGAGGGGTACGCAGTATTTT. Residues: CTSSWGLVERGTQYF.

In this sample, this clone turned up a few times. The chain combines TRBV3-1 (or the pseudogene TRBV3-2) with TRBJ2-2; D gene unclear. Germline V gives CDR1 LGHDT, CDR2 YNNKEL (reference sequence). V lost 2 bases to trimming and J lost 6 bases, with 4 bases between them. CDR3 size: 12 residues. CDR3 in amino acids: CASSQFPGELFF. The CDR3 DNA reads as TGTGCCAGCAGCCAATTTCCCGGGGAGCTGTTTTTT.

V gene TRBV9 combines with J gene TRBJ2-2; no clear D gene. Trimming removed 4 bases from V and 0 bases from J, with 13 bases in between. The CDR3 has 16 amino acids. Germline CDR1 and CDR2: SGDLS and YYNGEE. CDR3 region: CASSPRTATNTGELFF. The CDR3 nucleotides read TGTGCCAGCAGCCCCCGGACGGCAACGAACACCGGGGAGCTGTTTTTT.

This chain links TRBV27 with TRBJ2-3; 9 positions match TRBD2. The CDR3 sequence is 17 residues long. V shed 2 bases and J 5 bases; nucleotides not matched to a gene: 11. Germline lookup yields CDR1 MNHEY and CDR2 SMNVEV (reference sequence). This CDR3 reads CASSLGFGGGAGDTQYF. CDR3 nucleotide sequence: TGTGCCAGCAGTTTAGGGTTTGGCGGGGGGGCAGGAGATACGCAGTATTTT.

V usage is TRBV28 and J usage is TRBJ1-6; D gene unclear. V lost 6 bases to trimming and J lost 10 bases, with 16 bases between them. This CDR3 is built from 14 residues. Germline-derived CDR1 and CDR2 are MDHEN and SYDVKM. The CDR3: CASRNYRTRSPLHF. The CDR3 region has the DNA TGTGCCAGCAGAAATTACAGAACGCGCTCACCCCTCCACTTT.

The rearrangement uses TRBV5-1 and TRBJ1-1, with D possibly TRBD1 on 6 matching bases. The length of the CDR3 is 15 residues. V dropped 0 bases and J dropped 4 bases, with 13 bases sitting between them. Germline V gene data show CDR1 as SGHRS and CDR2 as YFSETQ. The CDR3 spells CASSLGQGRGTEAFF. The CDR3 DNA follows: TGCGCCAGCAGCTTGGGGCAGGGGAGAGGCACTGAAGCTTTCTTT.

V and J are TRBV19 and TRBJ2-6, with TRBD1 matching 8 bases. This CDR3 region has 15 residues. CDR1 LNHDA and CDR2 SQIVND come from the germline V gene (reference sequence). V lost 7 bases, J lost 2 bases, and 4 bases stayed unmatched. CDR3 sequence reads: CASNQGATGANVLTF. For the CDR3, the DNA is TGTGCCAGTAATCAGGGGGCGACTGGGGCCAACGTCCTGACTTTC.

This clone showed up just a few times. V is TRBV5-1 and J is TRBJ1-6, with D uncertain. V was cut by 1 base and J by 4 bases, with 9 bases left in between. CDR3 length: 15 residues. Germline V lookup: CDR1 SGHRS, CDR2 YFSETQ. CDR3 nucleotides: TGCGCCAGCAGCTTGTTTGGTGATTATAATTCACCCCTCCACTTT. This translates into CASSLFGDYNSPLHF.

In its sample, this clone was seen once. The rearrangement links TRBV7-8 to TRBJ1-1; tentatively, D is TRBD1 (6 bases). CDR3 length: 14 amino acids. Per germline, CDR1 SGHVS and CDR2 FQNEAQ. V was shortened by 0 bases and J by 6 bases, with 11 bases between the two germline ends. CDR3 coding DNA: TGTGCCAGCAGCTTAGCGGACAGTAGATCTGAAGCTTTCTTT. It translates to CASSLADSRSEAFF.

The gene calls are TRBV4-3 and TRBJ1-1; D remains unclear. The CDR3 has 14 residues. Germline V CDR1 and CDR2: LGHNA, YSLEER. The V gene lost 0 bases and the J gene lost 0 bases, with 5 bases spanning the gap. This CDR3 is CASSQEYMNTEAFF. For the CDR3, the DNA is TGCGCCAGCAGCCAAGAGTACATGAACACTGAAGCTTTCTTT.

The V and J genes are TRBV7-8 and TRBJ1-5; D perhaps matches TRBD1 (5 bases). The germline CDR1 and CDR2 sequences are SGHVS and FQNEAQ. The ends were cut back, 4 bases at V and 2 bases at J, with 12 bases in the middle. CDR3 length: 15 amino acids. The chain's CDR3 is CASSSQGVGNQPQHF. The CDR3 coding sequence is TGTGCCAGCAGCTCGCAGGGTGTAGGCAATCAGCCCCAGCATTTT. The variable domain in full, with the rest retrieved from reference TRBV7-8 and TRBJ1-5, is GAGVSQSPRYKVAKRGQDVALRCDPISGHVSLFWYQQALGQGPEFLTYFQNEAQLDKSGLPSDRFFAERPEGSVSTLKIQRTQQEDSAVYLCASSSQGVGNQPQHFGDGTRLSIL.

The gene calls are TRBV14 and TRBJ2-3; no clear D. Germline V lookup: CDR1 SGHDN, CDR2 FVKESK. The CDR3 sequence is 15 residues long. V was shortened by 4 bases and J by 1 base, with 12 bases between the two germline ends. DNA for the CDR3: TGTGCCAGCAGCCTCCAGCATGGGGGCACAGATACGCAGTATTTT. Its protein is CASSLQHGGTDTQYF.

This clone was counted only a few times. The same CDR3 can be traced to other DNA sequences in this sample. The chain combines TRBV18 with TRBJ1-1; D call uncertain. The CDR3 runs 13 residues. Trimming left V 3 bases short and J 0 bases short, with 5 bases between. Germline CDR1 KGHSH, CDR2 LQKENI. CDR3 sequence (DNA): TGTGCCAGCTCACCGGGCCTGAACACTGAAGCTTTCTTT. This codes for CASSPGLNTEAFF.

The chain is built from TRBV5-6 and TRBJ1-2, with TRBD1 matching 10 bases. The V segment lost 6 bases and the J segment 2 bases; nucleotides outside the gene matches: 7. The CDR3 runs to 15 residues. Germline CDR1 is SGHDT and CDR2 is YYEEEE. CDR3 residues: CASNKVGQGNYGYTF. DNA of the CDR3: TGTGCCAGCAACAAGGTGGGACAGGGGAACTATGGCTACACCTTC.

The chain links TRBV10-3 to TRBJ2-1, with TRBD2 identical over 8 bases. V shed 7 bases and J 9 bases; nucleotides not matched to a gene: 8. This CDR3 has 13 amino acids. Germline CDR1 reads ENHRY; CDR2 reads SYGVKD. The CDR3 region is CAINPGLESEQFF. The CDR3 DNA is TGTGCCATCAACCCGGGACTAGAGAGTGAGCAGTTCTTC.

This clone has more than one count but fewer than ten. The CDR3 DNA sequence: TGTGCCAGCGGGGCAGGCATGAACACTGAAGCTTTCTTT. As protein: CASGAGMNTEAFF. J is TRBJ1-1 and V is TRBV2; D is possibly TRBD1 (5 bases). The CDR3 runs 13 residues. Germline assignment: CDR1 SNHLY and CDR2 FYNNEI. V shed 8 bases and J shed 0 bases, with 10 bases lying between them.

J is TRBJ2-7 and V is TRBV5-1; D is unclear. The ends were cut back, 0 bases at V and 0 bases at J, with 7 bases in the middle. CDR1 and CDR2 (germline): SGHRS, YFSETQ. The CDR3 sequence is 14 residues long. The CDR3 spells CASSLGGSSYEQYF. CDR3 bases: TGCGCCAGCAGCTTGGGCGGCAGCTCCTACGAGCAGTACTTC.

The rearrangement links TRBV4-1 to TRBJ2-7, with TRBD1 identical over 7 bases. The CDR3 loop spans 14 amino acids. Germline CDR1 and CDR2: MGHRA and YSYEKL. Germline trimming cut 4 bases from V and 6 bases from J; bases unmatched to any gene: 9. In DNA, the CDR3 is TGCGCCAGCAGCCGAGGGACAGCTAACGGCGAGCAGTACTTC. Residues: CASSRGTANGEQYF.

V usage is TRBV7-9 and J usage is TRBJ1-6; D may be TRBD1 (5 bases). Germline CDR1 is SEHNR and CDR2 is FQNEAQ (reference sequence). The V gene lost 5 bases and the J gene lost 10 bases, with 18 bases spanning the gap. The CDR3 loop spans 15 amino acids. The CDR3 nucleotides are TGTGCCAGCAGCAGGACATCCCTGGGTGGCTCACCCCTCCACTTT. This gives the protein CASSRTSLGGSPLHF.

V is TRBV29-1 and J is TRBJ2-1; 7 nucleotides align to TRBD1. After removal of 7 bases from V and 5 bases from J, the junction contained 5 bases not matched to a gene. CDR3 length: 12 amino acids. CDR1 is SQVTM and CDR2 is ANQGSEA in the germline V gene. CDR3 coding DNA: TGCAGCGCTGGGGACAGCCACAATGAGCAGTTCTTC. Translation gives CSAGDSHNEQFF.

The chain carries TRBV7-2 and TRBJ1-2; a weak D match, TRBD1 (5 bases). Germline assignment: CDR1 SGHTA and CDR2 FQGNSA. V was trimmed by 1 base and J by 1 base, leaving 10 bases between them. CDR3 size: 15 residues. CDR3 coding DNA: TGTGCCAGCAGCTTAGGGCAGGGAGGTAACTATGGCTACACCTTC. Protein: CASSLGQGGNYGYTF.

The chain couples TRBV9 to TRBJ1-4, with 10 bases identical to TRBD1. The CDR3 totals 14 residues. The V gene's germline CDR1 is SGDLS and CDR2 YYNGEE. V shed 3 bases, J shed 6 bases, and the junction held 2 bases outside the gene matches. Here the CDR3 reads CASSGGTGDEKLFF. The CDR3 DNA is TGTGCCAGCAGCGGGGGGACAGGGGATGAAAAACTGTTTTTT.

This clone was seen a handful of times. The V call is TRBV4-3, the J call TRBJ1-1; no firm D call. V was trimmed by 0 bases and J by 8 bases, leaving 10 bases between them. Germline V gene data show CDR1 as LGHNA and CDR2 as YSLEER. CDR3 length: 13 amino acids. The CDR3 here is CASSQEGHKEAFF. As DNA, the CDR3 is TGCGCCAGCAGCCAAGAAGGGCATAAAGAAGCTTTCTTT.

The chain links TRBV21-1 to TRBJ2-2; the table's D call of TRBD2 was not tested on the DNA. TRBV21-1 is a recognized pseudogene. The CDR3 has 16 amino acids. The CDR3, as DNA: TGTGCCAGCAGCAAGGGGCGGGATGCGAACACCGGGGAGCTGTTTTTT. Translation gives CASSKGRDANTGELFF.